One sample yielded the 17 T cell receptor beta chains listed below, sequenced in a study of CD8+CD57+ T cells in acquired aplastic anemia. By flow cytometry, patients selected for sequencing had shown an expansion of CD8+CD57+ cells. According to the study, genomic DNA was the template for TCR beta VDJ and CDR3 profiling. TCRdb recomputed calls from the reads with MiXCR, one row per CDR3 protein. The sample holds approximately 170,000 distinct CDR3 sequences, less than 60% seen once. Specimen: sorted CD4+, CD8+, or CD8+CD57+ T cells (not recorded which) from PBMCs. Receptors were obtained from a human donor with aplastic anemia.

This clonotype was found many times. The chain employs TRBV20-1 and TRBJ1-4, with 7 positions matching TRBD1. Germline loops: CDR1 DFQATT, CDR2 SNEGSKA (reference sequence). Trimming cost V 6 bases and J 12 bases; bases outside gene matches: 7. This CDR3 has 11 residues. The CDR3 here is CSASRTGQLFF. Written as DNA, the CDR3 is TGCAGTGCCTCGAGGACAGGCCAACTGTTTTTT.

On this clonotype: One base away lies a much larger clone, so this may be a sequencing read error. The chain employs TRBV30 and TRBJ1-2; D is perhaps TRBD1 (5 bases). The V gene lost 8 bases and the J gene lost 4 bases, with 14 bases spanning the gap. Germline V gene sequence: CDR1 GTSNPN, CDR2 SVGIG (reference sequence). This CDR3 is 12 amino acids long. CDR3 DNA sequence: TGTGCCGAGAACGGGGGAGGCTATGGCTACACCTTC. It is translated as CAENGGGYGYTF.

This clonotype was observed at least ten times. The CDR3 DNA follows: TGTGCCATCAGTGAGCGGGGGTCGGCAGGGAGAAAAAGTGAAAAACTGTTTTTT. Translation gives CAISERGSAGRKSEKLFF. This rearrangement joins TRBV10-3 to TRBJ1-4; a possible D gene is TRBD1 (5 bases). Per germline, CDR1 ENHRY and CDR2 SYGVKD. Trimming took 2 bases from V and 7 from J, leaving 23 bases between them. The CDR3 has 18 residues.

This clonotype was found many times. The DNA for the CDR3 is TGCGCCAGCAGCCTAGCGGGGGGCGGCTACAATGAGCAGTTCTTC. It encodes CASSLAGGGYNEQFF. This chain uses TRBV5-1 with TRBJ2-1; the match to TRBD2 covers 11 bases. The CDR3 consists of 15 residues. The V gene's germline CDR1 is SGHRS and CDR2 YFSETQ. Trimming took 4 bases from V and 3 from J; bases not matched to a gene: 3.

J is TRBJ1-5 and V is TRBV18; D is unclear. CDR1 is KGHSH and CDR2 is LQKENI in the germline V gene. The CDR3 sequence is 13 residues long. Trimming took off 4 bases at V and 5 bases at J, with 9 bases between the two ends. The CDR3 loop reads CASSRGQDQPQHF. In DNA, the CDR3 is TGTGCCAGCTCACGCGGTCAGGATCAGCCCCAGCATTTT.

The chain is built from TRBV7-3 and TRBJ2-7, with a possible D match to TRBD2 (6 bases). Trimming left V 5 bases short and J 1 base short, with 15 bases between. The CDR3 has 15 residues. Germline V gives CDR1 SGHTA, CDR2 FQGTGA. This CDR3 is CASSPAEGLSYEQYF. The CDR3 region has the DNA TGTGCCAGCAGCCCCGCGGAGGGGCTATCCTACGAGCAGTACTTC.

Only one count was recorded for this clonotype. The rearrangement links TRBV9 to TRBJ1-2, with a tentative D call TRBD1 (6 bases). The CDR3 extends over 19 amino acids. V lost 3 bases and J lost 3, with 27 bases in between. The germline gives CDR1 SGDLS, CDR2 YYNGEE. The CDR3 loop reads CASSGMRWGRTIVYYGYTF. DNA of the CDR3: TGTGCCAGCAGCGGGATGCGATGGGGGCGGACTATCGTATACTATGGCTACACCTTC. The complete variable domain, with remaining parts taken from reference TRBV9 and TRBJ1-2, reads DSGVTQTPKHLITATGQRVTLRCSPRSGDLSVYWYQQSLDQGLQFLIQYYNGEERAKGNILERFSAQQFPDLHSELNLSSLELGDSALYFCASSGMRWGRTIVYYGYTFGSGTRLTVV.

In its sample, this clonotype was seen many times. Here the CDR3 DNA reads TGTGCCAGCTGGCAGAGAAGCGGGAGCACAGATACGCAGTATTTT. Translating it yields CASWQRSGSTDTQYF. The gene calls are TRBV6-1 and TRBJ2-3, with D tentatively TRBD2 (6 bases). CDR3 length equals 15 residues. Trimming took off 8 bases at V and 0 bases at J, with 15 bases between the two ends. CDR1 MNHNS and CDR2 SASEGT come from the germline V gene.

This chain links TRBV5-5 with TRBJ2-7; 9 bases are shared with TRBD1. This CDR3 spans 16 amino acids. V trimming: 4 bases; J trimming: 4 bases; junction bases outside the gene matches: 12. Germline V gene lookup returns CDR1 SGHKS and CDR2 YYEKEE (reference sequence). CDR3 DNA sequence: TGTGCCAGCAGCATCCTTCCGGGACAGGGCGTATACGAGCAGTACTTC. This codes for CASSILPGQGVYEQYF.

The CDR3 nucleotides read TGTGCCATCAGAGGTCAGGAAAATTCACCCCTCCACTTT. Its translation: CAIRGQENSPLHF. This sequence joins TRBV10-3 and TRBJ1-6; D is ambiguous. Trimming pared 6 bases from V and 7 bases from J, leaving 10 bases between. The CDR3 contains 13 residues. In germline, CDR1 is ENHRY, CDR2 SYGVKD.

This chain joins TRBV29-1 and TRBJ1-2; 11 bases align to TRBD1. In germline, CDR1 is SQVTM, CDR2 ANQGSEA. V trimming: 4 bases; J trimming: 3 bases; junction bases outside the gene matches: 1. This CDR3 contains 13 residues. The CDR3 nucleotides read TGCAGCGTTGGGACAGGGGGCGACTATGGCTACACCTTC. Amino acids: CSVGTGGDYGYTF.

This clonotype was seen at least ten times. The rearrangement joins TRBV2 to TRBJ1-3, with a tentative D call TRBD1 (6 bases). V lost 6 bases to trimming and J lost 6 bases, with 21 bases between them. The CDR3 runs to 16 residues. CDR1 SNHLY and CDR2 FYNNEI come from the germline V gene. In DNA form, the CDR3 reads TGTGCCAGCAGCCTTGAGAGGACAGCACAACCAAACACCATATATTTT. Amino acids: CASSLERTAQPNTIYF.

The chain links TRBV10-3 to TRBJ2-7; D may be TRBD1 or TRBD2 (5 bases each). Germline V gene lookup returns CDR1 ENHRY and CDR2 SYGVKD. Trimming pared 6 bases from V and 5 bases from J, leaving 11 bases between. This CDR3 has 12 residues. CDR3 loop: CAIRRGGDEQYF. The DNA of the CDR3 is TGTGCCATCAGGAGGGGCGGCGACGAGCAGTACTTC.

Worth noting for this clonotype: A much larger clonotype is one base distant, so this may be a read error. The chain joins TRBV19 to TRBJ2-2; maybe TRBD1 (6 bases). This CDR3 is 15 amino acids long. Germline CDR1 is LNHDA and CDR2 is SQIVND (reference sequence). The germline V and J ends were trimmed by 4 bases and 6 bases, with 15 bases remaining between them. CDR3 bases: TGTGCCAGTAGTACTCTCACAGGGTTCCCCGGGGAGCTGTTTTTT. Its translation: CASSTLTGFPGELFF.

The chain joins TRBV19 to TRBJ1-6, with TRBD1 matching 8 bases. Germline CDR1 is LNHDA and CDR2 is SQIVND (reference sequence). V lost 6 bases to trimming and J lost 10 bases; unmatched junction nucleotides: 11. The CDR3 contains 15 residues. The CDR3 region has the DNA TGTGCCAGTAGCCCCGGACAGGGCCGAGACTCACCCCTCCACTTT. Protein sequence: CASSPGQGRDSPLHF.

Many counts were recorded for this clonotype. The gene calls are TRBV6-5 and TRBJ2-5; the D is unclear. Per the germline V gene, CDR1 is MNHEY and CDR2 is SVGAGI. This CDR3 has 11 residues. With 4 bases removed from V and 5 bases from J, the gap between germline ends came to 5 bases. In nucleotides, the CDR3 is TGTGCCAGCAGTTTAACGGAGACCCAGTACTTC. This translates into CASSLTETQYF.

V gene TRBV10-1 combines with J gene TRBJ2-7, with a weak D call TRBD1 (6 bases). Germline V gene sequence: CDR1 WNHNN, CDR2 SYGVQD (reference sequence). Trimming pared 6 bases from V and 0 bases from J, leaving 21 bases between. This CDR3 region has 17 residues. CDR3 bases: TGCGCCAGCAGCCACGCCTTCGGGCAGGGGAGCTCCTACGAGCAGTACTTC. Amino acids: CASSHAFGQGSSYEQYF.